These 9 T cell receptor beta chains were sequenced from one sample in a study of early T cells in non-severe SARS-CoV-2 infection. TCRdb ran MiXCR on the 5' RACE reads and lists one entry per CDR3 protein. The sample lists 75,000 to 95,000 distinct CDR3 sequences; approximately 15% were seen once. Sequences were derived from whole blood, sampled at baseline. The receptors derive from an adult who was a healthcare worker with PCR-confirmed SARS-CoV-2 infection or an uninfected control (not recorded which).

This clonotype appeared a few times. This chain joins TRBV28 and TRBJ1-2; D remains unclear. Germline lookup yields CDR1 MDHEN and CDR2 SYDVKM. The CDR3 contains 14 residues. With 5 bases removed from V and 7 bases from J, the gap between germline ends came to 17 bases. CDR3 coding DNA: TGTGCCAGCAGTCCTCCCGGAGGGTTGGGTGGCTACACCTTC. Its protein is CASSPPGGLGGYTF.

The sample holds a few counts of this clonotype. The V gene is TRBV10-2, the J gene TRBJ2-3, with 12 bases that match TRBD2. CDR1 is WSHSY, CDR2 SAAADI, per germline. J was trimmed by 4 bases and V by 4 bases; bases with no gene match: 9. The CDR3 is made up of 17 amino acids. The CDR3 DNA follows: TGCGCCAGCAGTGGGCTAGCGGGAGGGCCGGCGTCAGATACGCAGTATTTT. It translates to CASSGLAGGPASDTQYF.

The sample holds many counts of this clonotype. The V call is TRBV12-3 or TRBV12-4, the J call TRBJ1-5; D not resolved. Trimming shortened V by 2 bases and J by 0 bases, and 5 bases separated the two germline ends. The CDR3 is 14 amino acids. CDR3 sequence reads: CASSLQTSNQPQHF. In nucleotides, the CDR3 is TGTGCCAGCAGTTTACAGACTAGCAATCAGCCCCAGCATTTT.

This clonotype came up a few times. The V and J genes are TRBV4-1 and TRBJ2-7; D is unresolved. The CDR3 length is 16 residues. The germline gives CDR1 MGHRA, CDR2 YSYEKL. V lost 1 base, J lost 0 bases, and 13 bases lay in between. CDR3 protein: CASSQGPEPPSYEQYF. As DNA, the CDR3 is TGCGCCAGCAGCCAAGGCCCCGAGCCGCCCTCCTACGAGCAGTACTTC.

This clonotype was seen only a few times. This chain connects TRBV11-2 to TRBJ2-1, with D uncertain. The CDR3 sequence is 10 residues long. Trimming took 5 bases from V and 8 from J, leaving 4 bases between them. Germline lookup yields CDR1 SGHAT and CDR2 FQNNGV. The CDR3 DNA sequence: TGTGCCAGCAGCGAGGATGAGCAGTTCTTC. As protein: CASSEDEQFF.

The CDR3 nucleotides are TGTGCCAGCAGCCAAGACGCCCCCTACGAGCAGTACTTC. Protein: CASSQDAPYEQYF. The chain couples TRBV3-1 to TRBJ2-7, with D hard to call. This CDR3 spans 13 amino acids. V dropped 0 bases and J dropped 2 bases, with 5 bases sitting between them. Germline V gene sequence: CDR1 LGHDT, CDR2 YNNKEL (reference sequence).

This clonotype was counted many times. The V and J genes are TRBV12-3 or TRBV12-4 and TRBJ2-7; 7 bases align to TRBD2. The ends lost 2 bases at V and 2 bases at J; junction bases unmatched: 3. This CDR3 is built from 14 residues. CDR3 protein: CASSLREGTYEQYF. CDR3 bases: TGTGCCAGCAGTTTAAGGGAGGGAACCTACGAGCAGTACTTC.

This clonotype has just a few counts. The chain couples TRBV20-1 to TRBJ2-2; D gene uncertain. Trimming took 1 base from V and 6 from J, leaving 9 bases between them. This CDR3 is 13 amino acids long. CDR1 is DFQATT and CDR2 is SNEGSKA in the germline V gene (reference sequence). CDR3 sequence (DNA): TGCAGTGCTAGAGGTTTTATAGCCGGGGAGCTGTTTTTT. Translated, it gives CSARGFIAGELFF.

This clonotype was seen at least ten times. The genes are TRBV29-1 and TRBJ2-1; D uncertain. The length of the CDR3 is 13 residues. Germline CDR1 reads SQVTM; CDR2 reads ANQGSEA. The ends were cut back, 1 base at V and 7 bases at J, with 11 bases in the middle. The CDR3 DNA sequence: TGCAGCGTTGAAGTCGGACCCCGAAATGAGCAGTTCTTC. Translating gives CSVEVGPRNEQFF.